This is a list of T cell receptor beta chains from one sample in a study of blood T cell repertoires in COVID-19. The data were produced by immunoSEQ multiplex PCR, yet TCRdb's version contains in-frame clones alone and is incomplete. The sample yields about 50,000 clones, 70% to 80% seen once. The specimen sequenced was peripheral blood. The receptor source for this set is a man aged 65 to 85 with acute or convalescent COVID-19. The CDR3 runs from the conserved cysteine through the conserved F or W. A D gene is named only where the DNA matches it firmly. Not every row has a clone size; where given, it reads once, few, many or a size class.

abundance,d_gene,v_gene,j_gene,CDR3nt,CDR3aa
few,.,TRBV2,TRBJ1-4,TGTGCCAGCAGTGAAGGACAGGCTAATGAAAAACTGTTTTTT,CASSEGQANEKLFF
many,.,TRBV5-5,TRBJ2-1,TGTGCCAGCAGCCAGGTGGATGAGCAGTTCTTC,CASSQVDEQFF
.,TRBD1,TRBV6-5,TRBJ1-4,TGTGCCAGCAGTTACGGGGGACAGGGAGGCGAAAAACTGTTTTTT,CASSYGGQGGEKLFF
.,TRBD2,TRBV6-5,TRBJ2-7,TGTGCCAGCCGATTGACTAGCGGGAGTTTGTACGAGCAGTACTTC,CASRLTSGSLYEQYF
.,TRBD1,TRBV27,TRBJ1-5,TGTGCCAGCAGTGGACAGGGGGATCAGCCCCAGCATTTT,CASSGQGDQPQHF
.,.,TRBV19,TRBJ1-5,TGTGCCAGTAGTTCGAGAAATCAGCCCCAGCATTTT,CASSSRNQPQHF
.,TRBD2,TRBV7-2,TRBJ2-1,TGTGCCAGCAGCCAAACTAGCGGGAGATTGAATGAGCAGTTCTTC,CASSQTSGRLNEQFF
.,TRBD1,TRBV5-1,TRBJ1-1,TGCGCCAGCAGCTTGGTGTCAGGGGGTGGCTTAGCTTTCTTT,CASSLVSGGGLAFF
.,.,TRBV19,TRBJ2-1,TGTGCCAGTAGTCCCGGGAGAAACACCTACAATGAGCAGTTCTTC,CASSPGRNTYNEQFF
.,TRBD2,TRBV18,TRBJ2-1,TGTGCCAGCTCACCCCCCGGCGGGGGGGCCTACAATGAGCAGTTCTTC,CASSPPGGGAYNEQFF
.,TRBD1,TRBV6-5,TRBJ1-2,TGTGCCAGCATGAGGGGACAGCATGCCTATGGCTACACCTTC,CASMRGQHAYGYTF
.,TRBD2,TRBV29-1,TRBJ2-7,TGCAGCGCCTCATTTCTAGCGGGAGGAACTAAAGGGGAGCAGTACTTC,CSASFLAGGTKGEQYF
once,.,TRBV11-3,TRBJ1-2,TGTGCCAGCAGTCAAACAAGTAACTATGGCTACACCTTC,CASSQTSNYGYTF
.,.,TRBV4-1,TRBJ1-5,TGCGCCAGCAGCCCGACACCAGGGGTCAATCAGCCCCAGCATTTT,CASSPTPGVNQPQHF
.,.,TRBV6-5,TRBJ1-3,TGTGCCAGCAGTTGGGGGCAGGGCGCTGGAAACACCATATATTTT,CASSWGQGAGNTIYF
.,.,TRBV27,TRBJ2-7,TGTGCCAGTGGGGGGAGCTCCTACGAGCAGTACTTC,CASGGSSYEQYF
.,.,TRBV5-1,TRBJ1-2,TGCGCCAGCAGCCGAGCGGGGGTGGATGGCTACACCTTC,CASSRAGVDGYTF
few,TRBD2,TRBV6-1,TRBJ2-7,TGTGCCAGCAGTGCACGGGGACTAGCGGGAGGTGAAAGGGGCTACGAGCAGTACTTC,CASSARGLAGGERGYEQYF
.,.,TRBV27,TRBJ1-5,TGTGCCAGCTGTCCTCGCGCGGGGAACGATCAGCCCCAGCATTTT,CASCPRAGNDQPQHF
.,TRBD1,TRBV30,TRBJ2-5,TGTGCCTGGAGGGTACAGGGGGGCGAGACCCAGTACTTC,CAWRVQGGETQYF
.,.,TRBV9,TRBJ2-3,TGTGCCAGCACCTCTCCGGGGAGGTCAGATACGCAGTATTTT,CASTSPGRSDTQYF
.,TRBD2,TRBV19,TRBJ2-3,TGTGCCAGTCAGCGGGGGAGCACAGATACGCAGTATTTT,CASQRGSTDTQYF
.,TRBD1,TRBV23-1,TRBJ1-1,TGCGCCAGCAGTCAACAGGACAGGGACACTGAAGCTTTCTTT,CASSQQDRDTEAFF
.,.,TRBV6-5,TRBJ2-6,TGTGCCAGCGGGAGTCACTCCTCTGGGGCCAACGTCCTGACTTTC,CASGSHSSGANVLTF
few,.,TRBV6-5,TRBJ1-2,TGTGCCAGCAGTCAACGAGCAGGGGACGATGGCTACACCTTC,CASSQRAGDDGYTF
.,.,TRBV18,TRBJ2-1,TGTGCCAGCTCACCAACCGGCGGAAGGGAGCAGTTCTTC,CASSPTGGREQFF
once,TRBD2,TRBV12-5,TRBJ2-7,TGTGCTAGTGGTTTGGGAGCGGGAGGAGTGGGGGAGCAGTACTTC,CASGLGAGGVGEQYF